The source of this TCR beta chain is a study of CD8+CD57+ T cells in acquired aplastic anemia. Across the study: Sorted CD4+ and CD8+ cell DNA averaged about 3.5 ug.

Details on this clonotype: The antigen remains undetermined.

Study-wide results and caveats: Nearly 30 was the count of CD8+ CDR3 sequences that patients shared with controls.

J lost 3 bases, V lost 5 bases, and 5 bases had no gene match. Germline CDR1 and CDR2: SGHAT and FQNNGV. The CDR3 has 14 residues. According to the study, genomic DNA was the template for TCR beta VDJ and CDR3 profiling. TCRdb ran MiXCR on the reads and lists one entry per CDR3 protein. This table holds approximately 200,000 distinct CDR3 sequences, roughly half found once. The chain recombines TRBV11-2 with TRBJ1-1; 8 bases match TRBD1. This receptor was obtained from a human donor in good health, serving as a control. Input material: sorted CD4+, CD8+, or CD8+CD57+ T cells (not recorded which) from PBMCs. CDR3 sequence reads: CASSGLQGDTEAFF. In DNA, the CDR3 is TGTGCCAGCAGCGGACTACAGGGGGACACTGAAGCTTTCTTT.